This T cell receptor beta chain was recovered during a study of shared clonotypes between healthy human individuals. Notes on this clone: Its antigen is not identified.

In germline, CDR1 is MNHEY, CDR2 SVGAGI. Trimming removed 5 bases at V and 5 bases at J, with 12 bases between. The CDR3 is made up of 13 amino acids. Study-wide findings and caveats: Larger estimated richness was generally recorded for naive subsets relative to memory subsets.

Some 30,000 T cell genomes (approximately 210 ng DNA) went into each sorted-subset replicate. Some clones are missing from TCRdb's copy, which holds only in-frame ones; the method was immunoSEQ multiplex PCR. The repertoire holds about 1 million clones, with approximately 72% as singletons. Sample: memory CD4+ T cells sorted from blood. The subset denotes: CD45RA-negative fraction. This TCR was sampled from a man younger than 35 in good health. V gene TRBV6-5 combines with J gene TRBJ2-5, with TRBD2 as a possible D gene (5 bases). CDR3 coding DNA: TGTGCCAGCAGTCGGGGTAGGCGGGAGACCCAGTACTTC. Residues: CASSRGRRETQYF.